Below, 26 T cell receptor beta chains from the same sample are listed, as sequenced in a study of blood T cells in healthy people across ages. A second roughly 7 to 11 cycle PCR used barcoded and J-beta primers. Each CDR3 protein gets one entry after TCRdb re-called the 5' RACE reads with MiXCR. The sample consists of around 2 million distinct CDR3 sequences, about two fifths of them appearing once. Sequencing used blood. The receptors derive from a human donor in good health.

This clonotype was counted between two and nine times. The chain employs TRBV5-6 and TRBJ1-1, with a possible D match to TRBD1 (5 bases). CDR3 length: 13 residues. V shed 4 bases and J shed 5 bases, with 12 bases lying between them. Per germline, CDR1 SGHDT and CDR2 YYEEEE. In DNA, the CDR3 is TGTGCCAGCAGCGCGGGACCAGGAACTGAAGCTTTCTTT. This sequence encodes CASSAGPGTEAFF. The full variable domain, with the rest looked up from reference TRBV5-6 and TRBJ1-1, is DAGVTQSPTHLIKTRGQQVTLRCSPKSGHDTVSWYQQALGQGPQFIFQYYEEEERQRGNFPDRFSGHQFPNYSSELNVNALLLGDSALYLCASSAGPGTEAFFGQGTRLTVV.

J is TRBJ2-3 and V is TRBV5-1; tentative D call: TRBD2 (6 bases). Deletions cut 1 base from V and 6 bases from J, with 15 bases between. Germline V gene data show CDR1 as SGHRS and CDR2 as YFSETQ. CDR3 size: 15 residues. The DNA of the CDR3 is TGCGCCAGCAGCTTGAATGCGGGGACTCAGGATACGCAGTATTTT. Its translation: CASSLNAGTQDTQYF.

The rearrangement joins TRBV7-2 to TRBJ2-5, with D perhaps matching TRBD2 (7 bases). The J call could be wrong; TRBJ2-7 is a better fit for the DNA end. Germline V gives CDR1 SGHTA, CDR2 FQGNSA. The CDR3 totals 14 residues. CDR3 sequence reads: CASSRPGGRGEQYF. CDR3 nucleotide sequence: TGTGCCAGCAGCAGACCGGGGGGCAGGGGCGAGCAGTACTTC.

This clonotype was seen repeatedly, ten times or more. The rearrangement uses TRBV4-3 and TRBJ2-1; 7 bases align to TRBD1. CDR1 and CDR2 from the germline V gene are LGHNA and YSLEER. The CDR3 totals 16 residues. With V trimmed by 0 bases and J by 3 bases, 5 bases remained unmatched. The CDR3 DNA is TGCGCCAGCAGCCAAGATCTCCGGGACAGCTACAATGAGCAGTTCTTC. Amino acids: CASSQDLRDSYNEQFF.

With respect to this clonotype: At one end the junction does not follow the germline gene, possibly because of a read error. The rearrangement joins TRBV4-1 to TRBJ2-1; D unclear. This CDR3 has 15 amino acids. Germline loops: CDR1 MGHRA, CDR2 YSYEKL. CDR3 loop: CASSQVAGSYNEQYF. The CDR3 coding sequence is TGCGCCAGCAGCCAAGTAGCAGGATCCTACAATGAGCAGTACTTT.

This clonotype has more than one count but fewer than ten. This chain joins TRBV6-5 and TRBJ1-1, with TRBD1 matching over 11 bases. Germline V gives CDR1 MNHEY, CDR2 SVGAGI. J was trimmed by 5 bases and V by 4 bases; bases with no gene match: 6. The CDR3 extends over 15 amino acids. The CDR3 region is CASSLGQGAKTEAFF. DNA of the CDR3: TGTGCCAGCAGTTTAGGACAGGGGGCGAAGACTGAAGCTTTCTTT.

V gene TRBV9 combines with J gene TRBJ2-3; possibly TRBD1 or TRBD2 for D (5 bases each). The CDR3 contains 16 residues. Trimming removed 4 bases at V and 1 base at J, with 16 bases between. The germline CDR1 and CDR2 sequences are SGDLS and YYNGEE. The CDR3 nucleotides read TGTGCCAGCAGCCCAGACGGGACCAGCCGCACAGATACGCAGTATTTT. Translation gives CASSPDGTSRTDTQYF.

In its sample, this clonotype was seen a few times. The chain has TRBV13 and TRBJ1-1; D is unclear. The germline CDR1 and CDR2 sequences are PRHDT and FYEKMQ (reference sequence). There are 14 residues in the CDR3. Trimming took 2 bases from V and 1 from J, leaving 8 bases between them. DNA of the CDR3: TGTGCCAGCAGCTTAACAAGGAGGAACACTGAAGCTTTCTTT. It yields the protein CASSLTRRNTEAFF.

The CDR3 nucleotides are TGCGCCAGCAGCCCGGGACAGGGGGTGAACACTGAAGCTTTCTTT. As protein: CASSPGQGVNTEAFF. J is TRBJ1-1 and V is TRBV4-1, with TRBD1 matching over 11 bases. V trimming: 4 bases; J trimming: 0 bases; junction bases outside the gene matches: 1. CDR1 and CDR2 from the germline V gene are MGHRA and YSYEKL. The CDR3 is 15 residues long.

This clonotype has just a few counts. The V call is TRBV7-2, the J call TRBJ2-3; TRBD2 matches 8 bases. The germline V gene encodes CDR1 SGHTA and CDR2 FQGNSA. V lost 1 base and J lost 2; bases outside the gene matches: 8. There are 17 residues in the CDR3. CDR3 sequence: CASSLVMRGDPTDTQYF. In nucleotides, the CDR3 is TGTGCCAGCAGCTTAGTTATGCGGGGGGACCCCACAGATACGCAGTATTTT.

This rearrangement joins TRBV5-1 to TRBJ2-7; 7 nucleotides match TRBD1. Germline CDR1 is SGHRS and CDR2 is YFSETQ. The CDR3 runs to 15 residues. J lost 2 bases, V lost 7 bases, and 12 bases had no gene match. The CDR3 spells CASSLLWTGAYEQYF. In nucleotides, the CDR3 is TGCGCCAGCTCCTTGCTATGGACAGGAGCCTACGAGCAGTACTTC.

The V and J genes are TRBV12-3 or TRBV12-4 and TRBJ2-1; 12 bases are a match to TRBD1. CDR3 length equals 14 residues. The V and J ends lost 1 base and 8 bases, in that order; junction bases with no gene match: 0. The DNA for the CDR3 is TGTGCCAGCAGTTTAGGGGACAGGGGGCATGAGCAGTTCTTC. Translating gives CASSLGDRGHEQFF.

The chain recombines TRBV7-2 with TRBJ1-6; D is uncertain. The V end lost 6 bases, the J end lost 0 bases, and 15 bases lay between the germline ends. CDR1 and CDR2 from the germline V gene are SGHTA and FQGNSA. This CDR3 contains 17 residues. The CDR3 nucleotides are TGTGCCAGCAGTACTACGCGGGATAACTCCTATAATTCACCCCTCCACTTT. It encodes CASSTTRDNSYNSPLHF.

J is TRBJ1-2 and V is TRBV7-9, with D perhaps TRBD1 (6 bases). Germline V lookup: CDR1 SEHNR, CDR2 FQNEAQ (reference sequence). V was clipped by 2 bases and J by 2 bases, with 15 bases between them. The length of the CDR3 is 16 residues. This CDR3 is CASSLFIGGRNYGYTF. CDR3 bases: TGTGCCAGCAGCTTATTTATCGGGGGGCGGAACTATGGCTACACCTTC.

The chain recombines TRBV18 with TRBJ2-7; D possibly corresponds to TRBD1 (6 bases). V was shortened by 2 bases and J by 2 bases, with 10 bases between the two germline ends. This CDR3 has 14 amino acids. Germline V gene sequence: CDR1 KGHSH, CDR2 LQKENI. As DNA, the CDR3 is TGTGCCAGCTCACCAGGGGGCATCCCCTACGAGCAGTACTTC. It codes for CASSPGGIPYEQYF.

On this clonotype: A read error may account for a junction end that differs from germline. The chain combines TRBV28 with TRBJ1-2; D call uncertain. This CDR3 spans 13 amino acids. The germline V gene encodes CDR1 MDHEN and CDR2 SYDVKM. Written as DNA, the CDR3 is TGTGCCAGCAGTTTAGTCGGCGGCTATGGCTACGCCTTC. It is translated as CASSLVGGYGYAF.

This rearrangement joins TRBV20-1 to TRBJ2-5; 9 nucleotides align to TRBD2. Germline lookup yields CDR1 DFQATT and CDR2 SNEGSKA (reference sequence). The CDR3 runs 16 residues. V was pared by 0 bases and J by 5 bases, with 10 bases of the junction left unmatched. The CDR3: CSARDLRGGAEETQYF. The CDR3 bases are TGCAGTGCTAGAGATCTTCGCGGGGGGGCGGAGGAGACCCAGTACTTC.

CDR3 amino acids: CAGNRAPRNEQFF. The CDR3, as DNA: TGTGCCGGAAACCGGGCCCCGCGTAATGAGCAGTTCTTC. The gene calls are TRBV9 and TRBJ2-1, with D hard to call. This CDR3 is 13 amino acids long. Germline loops: CDR1 SGDLS, CDR2 YYNGEE. The V end was cut by 10 bases, the J end by 7 bases, with 18 bases between.

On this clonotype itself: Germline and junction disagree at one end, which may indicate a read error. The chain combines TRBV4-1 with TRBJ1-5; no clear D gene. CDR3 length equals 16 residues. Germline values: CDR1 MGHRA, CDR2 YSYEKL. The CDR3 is CASSRVIMSPNQPPHF. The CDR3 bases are TGCGCCAGCAGCCGCGTAATAATGAGCCCCAATCAGCCCCCGCATTTT.

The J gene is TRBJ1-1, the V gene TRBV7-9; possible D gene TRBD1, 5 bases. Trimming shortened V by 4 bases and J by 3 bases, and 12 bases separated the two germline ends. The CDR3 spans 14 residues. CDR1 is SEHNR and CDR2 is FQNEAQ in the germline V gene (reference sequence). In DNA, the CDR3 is TGTGCCAGCAGCTCGGGACCCGAGGACACTGAAGCTTTCTTT. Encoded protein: CASSSGPEDTEAFF.

CDR3 coding DNA: TGCAGTGCTTCCCCCCGGACAGGGACCTACGAGCAGTACTTC. Amino acid sequence: CSASPRTGTYEQYF. This sequence joins TRBV20-1 and TRBJ2-7, with TRBD1 matching 8 bases. This CDR3 contains 14 residues. The V gene's germline CDR1 is DFQATT and CDR2 SNEGSKA (reference sequence). The V segment lost 5 bases and the J segment 2 bases; nucleotides outside the gene matches: 8.

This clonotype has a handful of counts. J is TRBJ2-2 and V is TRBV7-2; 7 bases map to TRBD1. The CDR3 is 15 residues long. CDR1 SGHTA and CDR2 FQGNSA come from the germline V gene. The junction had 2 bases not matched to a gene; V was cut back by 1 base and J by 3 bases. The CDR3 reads CASSLDGTDTGELFF. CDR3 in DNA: TGTGCCAGCAGCTTAGACGGGACAGACACCGGGGAGCTGTTTTTT. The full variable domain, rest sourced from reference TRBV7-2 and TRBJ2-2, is GAGVSQSPSNKVTEKGKDVELRCDPISGHTALYWYRQSLGQGLEFLIYFQGNSAPDKSGLPSDRFSAERTGGSVSTLTIQRTQQEDSAVYLCASSLDGTDTGELFFGEGSRLTVL.

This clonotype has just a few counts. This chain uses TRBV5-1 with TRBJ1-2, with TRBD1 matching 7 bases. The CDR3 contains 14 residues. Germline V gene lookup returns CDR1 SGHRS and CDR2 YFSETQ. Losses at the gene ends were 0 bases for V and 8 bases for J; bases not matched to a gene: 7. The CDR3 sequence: CASSLEQGLGGYTF. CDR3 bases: TGCGCCAGCAGCTTGGAACAGGGGCTTGGGGGCTACACCTTC.

CDR3 residues: CASSYLTWGDGQETQYF. The DNA for the CDR3 is TGTGCCAGCAGTTACCTAACCTGGGGGGACGGGCAAGAGACCCAGTACTTC. The chain employs TRBV6-6 and TRBJ2-5; perhaps TRBD2 as D (6 bases). CDR1 is MNHNY, CDR2 SVGAGI, per germline (reference sequence). The CDR3 loop spans 17 amino acids. V was pared by 2 bases and J by 2 bases, with 18 bases between.

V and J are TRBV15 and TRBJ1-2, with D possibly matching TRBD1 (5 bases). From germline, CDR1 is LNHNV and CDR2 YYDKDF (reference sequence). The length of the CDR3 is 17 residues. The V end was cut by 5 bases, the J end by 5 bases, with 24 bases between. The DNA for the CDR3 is TGTGCCACCAGCGATAAGGAAAGGGGTCGTCGGCGATATGGCTACACCTTC. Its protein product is CATSDKERGRRRYGYTF.

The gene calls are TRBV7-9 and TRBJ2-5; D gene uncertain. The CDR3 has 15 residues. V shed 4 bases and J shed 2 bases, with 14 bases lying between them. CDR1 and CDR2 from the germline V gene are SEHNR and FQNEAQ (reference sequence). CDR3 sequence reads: CASSSPLSEQETQYF. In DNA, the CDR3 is TGTGCCAGCAGCTCGCCCCTGTCCGAACAAGAGACCCAGTACTTC.